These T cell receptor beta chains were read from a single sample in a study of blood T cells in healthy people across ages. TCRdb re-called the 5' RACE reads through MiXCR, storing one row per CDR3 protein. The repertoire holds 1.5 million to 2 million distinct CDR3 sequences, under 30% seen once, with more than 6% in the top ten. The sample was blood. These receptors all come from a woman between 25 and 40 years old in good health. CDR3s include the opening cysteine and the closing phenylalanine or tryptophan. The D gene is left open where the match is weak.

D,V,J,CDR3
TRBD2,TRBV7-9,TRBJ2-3,CASSLLAGGPEGTQYF
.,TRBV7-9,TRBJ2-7,CASSAGTKPSKQYF
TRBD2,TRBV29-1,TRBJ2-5,CSVEDGVAGEETQYF
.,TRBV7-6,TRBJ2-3,CASSSPSARSTDTQYF
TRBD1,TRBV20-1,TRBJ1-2,CSADRGVHGYTF
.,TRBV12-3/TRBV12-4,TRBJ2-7,CANRFQGSEQYF
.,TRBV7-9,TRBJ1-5,CASSLGDTYSNQPQHF
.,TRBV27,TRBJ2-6,CASSFTGANVPTF
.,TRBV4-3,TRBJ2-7,CARSQDSAGLGEQYF
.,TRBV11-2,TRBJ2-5,CASSLLLYQETQYF
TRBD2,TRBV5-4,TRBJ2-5,CASSRGLAETQYF
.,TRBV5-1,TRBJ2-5,CASHSGDSQETQYF
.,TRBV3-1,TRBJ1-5,CASSHGVGYDQPQHF
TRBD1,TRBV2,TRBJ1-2,CASSADRLPGYTF
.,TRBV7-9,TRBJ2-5,CASSPRGAGEKETQYF